This TCR beta chain comes out of a study of metastatic and nonmetastatic thyroid tumors. After removal of 6 bases from V and 3 bases from J, the junction contained 11 bases not matched to a gene. From germline, CDR1 is DFQATT and CDR2 SNEGSKA (reference sequence). The CDR3 extends over 15 amino acids. TCRdb re-clonotyped the PCR reads through MiXCR. Among some 30,000 clones listed, roughly 6.8% were seen once. The entire patient cohort was treatment-naive prior to thyroid surgery. The chain couples TRBV20-1 to TRBJ2-5; 9 positions agree with TRBD2. The TCR comes from a female donor with papillary thyroid cancer or a benign thyroid nodule (not recorded which). Some clones in this sample may be carry-over from other donors' samples. The sequenced material came from blood. CDR3 sequence: CSAPNAVAGEETQYF. The CDR3, as DNA: TGCAGTGCCCCCAACGCGGTAGCGGGAGAAGAGACCCAGTACTTC.